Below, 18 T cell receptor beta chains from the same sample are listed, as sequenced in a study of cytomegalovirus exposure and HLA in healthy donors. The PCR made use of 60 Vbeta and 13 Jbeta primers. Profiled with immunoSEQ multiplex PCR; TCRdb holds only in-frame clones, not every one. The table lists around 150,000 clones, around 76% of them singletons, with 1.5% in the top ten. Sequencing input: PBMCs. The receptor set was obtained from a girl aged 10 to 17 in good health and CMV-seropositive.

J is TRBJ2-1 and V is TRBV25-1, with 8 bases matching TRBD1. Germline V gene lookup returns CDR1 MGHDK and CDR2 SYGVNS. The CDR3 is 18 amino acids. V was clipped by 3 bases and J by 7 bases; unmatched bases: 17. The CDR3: CASSEQANRGVGGNEQFF. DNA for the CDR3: TGTGCCAGCAGTGAGCAAGCAAACAGGGGGGTCGGTGGAAATGAGCAGTTCTTC.

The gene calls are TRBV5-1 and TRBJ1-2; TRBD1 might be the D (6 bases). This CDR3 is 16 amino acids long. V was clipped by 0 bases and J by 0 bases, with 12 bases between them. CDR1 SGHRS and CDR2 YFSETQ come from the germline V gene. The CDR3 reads CASSLALGAPNYGYTF. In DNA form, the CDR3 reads TGCGCCAGCAGCTTGGCCCTGGGGGCACCTAACTATGGCTACACCTTC.

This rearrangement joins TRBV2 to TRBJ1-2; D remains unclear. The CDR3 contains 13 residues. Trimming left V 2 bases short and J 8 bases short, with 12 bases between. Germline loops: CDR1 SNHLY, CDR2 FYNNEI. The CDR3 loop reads CASSERPASGYTF. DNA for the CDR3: TGTGCCAGCAGTGAACGCCCAGCGTCCGGCTACACCTTC.

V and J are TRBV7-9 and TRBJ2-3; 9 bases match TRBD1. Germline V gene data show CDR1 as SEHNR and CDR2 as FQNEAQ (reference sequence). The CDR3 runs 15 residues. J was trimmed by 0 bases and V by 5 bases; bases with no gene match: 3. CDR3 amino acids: CASSRTGASTDTQYF. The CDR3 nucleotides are TGTGCCAGCAGCCGGACAGGGGCTAGCACAGATACGCAGTATTTT.

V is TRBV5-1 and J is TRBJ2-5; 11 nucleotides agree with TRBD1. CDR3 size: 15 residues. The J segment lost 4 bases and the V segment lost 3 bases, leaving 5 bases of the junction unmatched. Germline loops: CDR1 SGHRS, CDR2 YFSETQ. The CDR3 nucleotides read TGCGCCAGCAGCTCGGGACAGGGGGTAGGAGAGACCCAGTACTTC. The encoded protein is CASSSGQGVGETQYF.

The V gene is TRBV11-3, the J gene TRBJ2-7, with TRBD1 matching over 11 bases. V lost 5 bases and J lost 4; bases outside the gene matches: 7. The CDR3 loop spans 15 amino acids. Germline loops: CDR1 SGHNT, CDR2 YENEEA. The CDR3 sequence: CASSPGQGEGYEQYF. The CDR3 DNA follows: TGTGCCAGCAGCCCGGGACAGGGGGAGGGTTACGAGCAGTACTTC.

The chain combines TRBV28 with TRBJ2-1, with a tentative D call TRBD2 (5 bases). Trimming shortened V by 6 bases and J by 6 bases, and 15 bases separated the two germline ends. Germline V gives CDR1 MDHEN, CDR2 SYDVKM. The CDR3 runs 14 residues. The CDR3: CASRNLGGRNEQFF. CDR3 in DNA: TGTGCCAGCAGGAACTTGGGCGGGCGCAATGAGCAGTTCTTC. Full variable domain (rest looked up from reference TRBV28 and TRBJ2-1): DVKVTQSSRYLVKRTGEKVFLECVQDMDHENMFWYRQDPGLGLRLIYFSYDVKMKEKGDIPEGYSVSREKKERFSLILESASTNQTSMYLCASRNLGGRNEQFFGPGTRLTVL.

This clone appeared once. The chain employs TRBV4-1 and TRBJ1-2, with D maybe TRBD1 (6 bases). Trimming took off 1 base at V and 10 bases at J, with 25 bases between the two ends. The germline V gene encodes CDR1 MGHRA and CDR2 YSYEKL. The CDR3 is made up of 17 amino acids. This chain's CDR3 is CASSQVGLGGPESYYTF. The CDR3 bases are TGCGCCAGCAGCCAAGTCGGTTTGGGGGGGCCCGAGAGTTACTACACCTTC.

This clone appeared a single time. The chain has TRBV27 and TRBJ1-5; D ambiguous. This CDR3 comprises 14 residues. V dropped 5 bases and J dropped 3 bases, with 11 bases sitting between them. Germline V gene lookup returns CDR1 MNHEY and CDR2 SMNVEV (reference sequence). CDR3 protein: CASSPNRINQPQHF. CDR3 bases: TGTGCCAGCAGTCCTAACAGAATCAATCAGCCCCAGCATTTT.

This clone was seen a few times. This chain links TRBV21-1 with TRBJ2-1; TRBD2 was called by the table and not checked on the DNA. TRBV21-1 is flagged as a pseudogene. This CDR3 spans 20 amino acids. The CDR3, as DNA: TGTGCCAGCAGCGTTAGGGGACTAGCGGGAGCTACGTATTCCTACAATGAGCAGTTCTTC. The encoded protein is CASSVRGLAGATYSYNEQFF.

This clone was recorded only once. CDR3 DNA sequence: TGTGCCAGCAGCGCCCAGGGGGCTCTGGGCTATGGCTACACCTTC. This encodes CASSAQGALGYGYTF. The V gene is TRBV9, the J gene TRBJ1-2; 8 bases map to TRBD1. The CDR3 covers 15 residues. Germline CDR1 SGDLS, CDR2 YYNGEE. V trimming: 3 bases; J trimming: 4 bases; junction bases outside the gene matches: 8.

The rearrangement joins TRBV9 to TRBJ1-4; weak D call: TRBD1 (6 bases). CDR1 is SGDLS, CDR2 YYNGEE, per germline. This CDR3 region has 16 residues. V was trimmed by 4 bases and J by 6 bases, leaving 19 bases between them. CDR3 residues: CASSPGGGRVDEKLFF. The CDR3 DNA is TGTGCCAGCAGCCCCGGGGGGGGCAGGGTGGATGAAAAACTGTTTTTT.

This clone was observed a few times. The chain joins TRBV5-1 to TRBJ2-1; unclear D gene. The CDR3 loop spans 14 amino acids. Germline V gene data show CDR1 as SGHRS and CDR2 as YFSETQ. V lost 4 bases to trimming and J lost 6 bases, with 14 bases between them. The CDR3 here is CASSGEFDLNEQFF. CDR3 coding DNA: TGCGCCAGCAGCGGAGAATTCGACCTCAATGAGCAGTTCTTC.

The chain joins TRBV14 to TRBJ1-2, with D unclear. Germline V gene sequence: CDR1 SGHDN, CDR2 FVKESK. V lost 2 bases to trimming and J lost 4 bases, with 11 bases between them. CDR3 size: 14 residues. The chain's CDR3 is CASSQSRESYGYTF. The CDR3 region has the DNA TGTGCCAGCAGCCAATCGAGGGAGAGCTATGGCTACACCTTC.

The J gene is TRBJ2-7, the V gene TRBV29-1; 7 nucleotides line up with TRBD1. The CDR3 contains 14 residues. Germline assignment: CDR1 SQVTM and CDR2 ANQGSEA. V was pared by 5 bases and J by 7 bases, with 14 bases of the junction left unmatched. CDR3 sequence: CSVRNGQGDPEQYF. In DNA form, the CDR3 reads TGCAGCGTTCGAAACGGGCAGGGGGACCCAGAGCAGTACTTC.

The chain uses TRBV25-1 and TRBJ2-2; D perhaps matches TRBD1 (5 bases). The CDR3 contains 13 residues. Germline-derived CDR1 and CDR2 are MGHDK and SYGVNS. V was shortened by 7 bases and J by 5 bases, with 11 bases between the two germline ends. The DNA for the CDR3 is TGTGCCAGCATCAGGGATATTACCGGGGAGCTGTTTTTT. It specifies CASIRDITGELFF.

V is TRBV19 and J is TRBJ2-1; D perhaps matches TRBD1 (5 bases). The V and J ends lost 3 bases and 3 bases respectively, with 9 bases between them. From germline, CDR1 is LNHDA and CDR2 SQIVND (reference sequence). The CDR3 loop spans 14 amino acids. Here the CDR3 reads CASSMAGNYNEQFF. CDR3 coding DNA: TGTGCCAGTAGTATGGCAGGGAACTACAATGAGCAGTTCTTC. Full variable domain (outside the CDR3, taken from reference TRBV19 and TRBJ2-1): DGGITQSPKYLFRKEGQNVTLSCEQNLNHDAMYWYRQDPGQGLRLIYYSQIVNDFQKGDIAEGYSVSREKKESFPLTVTSAQKNPTAFYLCASSMAGNYNEQFFGPGTRLTVL.

CDR3 sequence: CASSWGLAGDEQFF. In nucleotides, the CDR3 is TGTGCCAGCAGCTGGGGACTAGCGGGAGATGAGCAGTTCTTC. The chain uses TRBV11-2 and TRBJ2-1; 14 positions match TRBD2. This CDR3 spans 14 amino acids. Per germline, CDR1 SGHAT and CDR2 FQNNGV. V shed 4 bases and J 8 bases; nucleotides not matched to a gene: 1.